Following are 8 T cell receptor beta chains from one sample sequenced in a study of quantifying T cell responses using KT2 cells. Background on the study: TCR alpha and beta constant-region primers primed reverse transcription of RNA.

The cDNA 3' end received a ligated oligonucleotide with a UMI. First-round PCR used four to five cycles and beta primers RC1.1 and RC1.2 covering TRBC1 and TRBC2. Using its own MiXCR run on the UMI-ligation and nested PCR reads, TCRdb lists one record per CDR3 protein. This table holds tens of thousands of distinct CDR3 sequences, 7.3% found once. The material sequenced was PBMCs spiked with cells of the T cell clone KT2. Source of these receptors: a human donor.

This clonotype was picked up many times. This chain links TRBV20-1 with TRBJ2-5, with 10 bases identical to TRBD1. Germline values: CDR1 DFQATT, CDR2 SNEGSKA (reference sequence). V dropped 3 bases and J dropped 5; count of bases not matched to a gene: 9. The CDR3 spans 15 residues. CDR3: CSASRDRGQLETQYF. CDR3 DNA sequence: TGCAGTGCTAGCCGGGACAGGGGCCAGTTGGAGACCCAGTACTTC.

This clonotype was counted between two and nine times. The chain is built from TRBV7-8 and TRBJ2-1; 11 bases are shared with TRBD2. The CDR3 is made up of 16 amino acids. CDR1 and CDR2 (germline): SGHVS, FQNEAQ. J gave up 6 bases and V 5 bases, and 9 bases lay outside the gene matches. The chain's CDR3 is CASSPRLAGTSNEQFF. CDR3 nucleotide sequence: TGTGCCAGCAGCCCCAGACTAGCGGGAACATCCAATGAGCAGTTCTTC.

This clonotype has a handful of counts. J is TRBJ2-1 and V is TRBV30, with D unclear. This CDR3 contains 14 residues. Trimming shortened V by 4 bases and J by 0 bases, and 10 bases separated the two germline ends. Germline loops: CDR1 GTSNPN, CDR2 SVGIG (reference sequence). The CDR3 nucleotides read TGTGCCTGGAAATCGACAAGCTCCTACAATGAGCAGTTCTTC. This encodes CAWKSTSSYNEQFF.

This chain uses TRBV4-1 with TRBJ2-7; D is possibly TRBD2 (5 bases). Germline CDR1 is MGHRA and CDR2 is YSYEKL. The CDR3 has 14 amino acids. V lost 6 bases and J lost 2, with 14 bases in between. This CDR3 is CASSRTGVAYEQYF. CDR3 sequence (DNA): TGCGCCAGCAGTCGGACCGGGGTCGCCTACGAGCAGTACTTC.

This chain links TRBV6-1 with TRBJ1-5, with D unclear. V was clipped by 8 bases and J by 5 bases, with 13 bases between them. CDR3 size: 13 residues. Germline V gene sequence: CDR1 MNHNS, CDR2 SASEGT. CDR3 in amino acids: CASRRNYDQPQHF. The DNA for the CDR3 is TGTGCCAGCCGACGGAATTACGATCAGCCCCAGCATTTT.

This clonotype was detected many times. The V call is TRBV6-5, the J call TRBJ1-2; D call uncertain. The CDR3 totals 12 residues. Germline V lookup: CDR1 MNHEY, CDR2 SVGAGI. Trimming pared 7 bases from V and 6 bases from J, leaving 12 bases between. The CDR3 spells CASTRFGDGYTF. CDR3 DNA sequence: TGTGCCAGCACGAGGTTTGGGGATGGCTACACCTTC.

This clonotype was seen repeatedly, ten times or more. The rearrangement joins TRBV7-9 to TRBJ1-6; D is undetermined. The germline V gene encodes CDR1 SEHNR and CDR2 FQNEAQ (reference sequence). This CDR3 contains 16 residues. The germline V and J ends were trimmed by 5 bases and 9 bases, with 20 bases remaining between them. The CDR3 sequence is CASSLLDVGALSPLHF. In DNA, the CDR3 is TGTGCCAGCAGCCTACTTGATGTAGGCGCCCTTTCACCCCTCCACTTT.

The J gene is TRBJ1-1, the V gene TRBV21-1. TRBV21-1 is a known pseudogene. The CDR3 consists of 16 residues. The DNA for the CDR3 is TGTGCCAGCAGCATTAGACGGGAACTTATGAACACTGAAGCTTTCTTT. Protein sequence: CASSIRRELMNTEAFF.